Shown below are 30 T cell receptor beta chains from a single sample sequenced in a study of T-cell reconstitution after alpha-beta-depleted transplantation in children (dated by TCRdb to the mid-2010s). Sample time point, as interpreted from the label and publication: day 60 (about 2 months) after transplantation. According to the study, the label for this sample's treatment or condition signals: allogeneic hematopoietic cell transplantation with graft depleted of TCRalphabeta T cells and CD19 B cells. The method was PCR. The listed sequencing device is Illumina HiSeq 2500. Molecular barcoding was employed in the preparation of TCR libraries, with unique molecular identifiers being used to normalize TCRbeta repertoire quantification. TCRdb passed the public sequencing reads through fastp at Q25 and MiXCR, retaining productive beta sequences. CDR3 protein duplicates are merged, each entry listing the most common genes and DNA. The sample table records under 20,000 distinct CDR3 sequences; over 10% of these occur just once. Of the sample, 35% falls within the top ten clones.

The sequencing used PBMCs, mostly from graft donor cells, collected 60 days after TCRalphabeta/CD19-depleted stem cell transplant. The receptors were sampled from a female patient between 2 and 15 years old who had a stem cell transplant for congenital amegakaryocytic thrombocytopenia, so the T cells may come from the graft donor.

In its sample, this clonotype was seen many times. The chain has TRBV7-9 and TRBJ2-1, with 9 nucleotides matching TRBD2. Germline lookup yields CDR1 SEHNR and CDR2 FQNEAQ (reference sequence). Trimming at V came to 1 base and at J to 11 bases, leaving 6 bases not matched to a gene. CDR3 length equals 14 residues. CDR3 sequence: CASSLGGLAGKQFF. CDR3 nucleotides: TGTGCCAGCAGCTTAGGAGGGCTAGCGGGGAAGCAGTTCTTC. Variable domain in full (rest from reference TRBV7-9 and TRBJ2-1): DTGVSQNPRHKITKRGQNVTFRCDPISEHNRLYWYRQTLGQGPEFLTYFQNEAQLEKSRLLSDRFSAERPKGSFSTLEIQRTEQGDSAMYLCASSLGGLAGKQFFGPGTRLTVL.

In this sample, this clonotype turned up many times. The V and J genes are TRBV6-5 and TRBJ2-2; D is perhaps TRBD1 or TRBD2 (6 bases each). The germline CDR1 and CDR2 sequences are MNHEY and SVGAGI. The CDR3 covers 17 residues. V dropped 7 bases and J dropped 1 base, with 19 bases sitting between them. The CDR3 DNA follows: TGTGCCAGCATTTTCGGCAGGGGAGGTTTGAACACCGGGGAGCTGTTTTTT. This encodes CASIFGRGGLNTGELFF.

The sample holds one count of this clonotype. J is TRBJ2-2 and V is TRBV5-1; D remains unclear. The V and J ends lost 0 bases and 3 bases respectively, with 12 bases between them. The CDR3 loop spans 16 amino acids. The germline V gene encodes CDR1 SGHRS and CDR2 YFSETQ. The CDR3 DNA reads as TGCGCCAGCAGCTTGGCCTTGGACGGAGACACCGGGGAGCTGTTTTTT. Translated: CASSLALDGDTGELFF. The full variable domain, its missing parts supplied by reference TRBV5-1 and TRBJ2-2, is KAGVTQTPRYLIKTRGQQVTLSCSPISGHRSVSWYQQTPGQGLQFLFEYFSETQRNKGNFPGRFSGRQFSNSRSEMNVSTLELGDSALYLCASSLALDGDTGELFFGEGSRLTVL.

The sample holds many counts of this clonotype. The chain links TRBV7-7 to TRBJ2-3; D is perhaps TRBD2 (5 bases). V lost 5 bases and J 2 bases, leaving 11 bases between the germline ends. Germline CDR1 reads SSHAT; CDR2 reads FNYEAQ (reference sequence). CDR3 length: 14 amino acids. The CDR3 DNA follows: TGTGCCAGCAGCCTCGGACTGCCCACAGATACGCAGTATTTT. This sequence encodes CASSLGLPTDTQYF.

This clonotype was observed at least ten times. The V and J genes are TRBV10-2 and TRBJ2-7; tentatively, D is TRBD2 (6 bases). Trimming pared 6 bases from V and 5 bases from J, leaving 14 bases between. This CDR3 is built from 13 residues. From germline, CDR1 is WSHSY and CDR2 SAAADI. The DNA of the CDR3 is TGCGCCAGCAGGCTAGCTAGCGCCCACGAGCAGTACTTC. This sequence encodes CASRLASAHEQYF.

The rearrangement joins TRBV29-1 to TRBJ2-7, with no clear D. Germline-derived CDR1 and CDR2 are SQVTM and ANQGSEA. This CDR3 is 12 amino acids long. V was cut by 2 bases and J by 2 bases, with 7 bases left in between. CDR3 sequence reads: CSVENSAYEQYF. CDR3 nucleotides: TGCAGCGTTGAAAACTCCGCCTACGAGCAGTACTTC.

This clonotype was found many times. The chain uses TRBV6-6 and TRBJ2-5; D may correspond to TRBD1 or TRBD2 (5 bases each). The length of the CDR3 is 13 residues. V was pared by 4 bases and J by 5 bases, with 11 bases between. Germline-derived CDR1 and CDR2 are MNHNY and SVGAGI (reference sequence). The CDR3 nucleotides read TGTGCCAGCAGTTTGGGGTGGGGGGAGACCCAGTACTTC. Residues: CASSLGWGETQYF.

This clonotype was seen ten or more times. This chain connects TRBV20-1 to TRBJ2-1; 8 nucleotides agree with TRBD1. With V trimmed by 2 bases and J by 6 bases, 3 bases remained unmatched. Per germline, CDR1 DFQATT and CDR2 SNEGSKA (reference sequence). This CDR3 has 13 amino acids. Here the CDR3 reads CSARQGASNEQFF. The DNA of the CDR3 is TGCAGTGCTAGACAGGGGGCCTCCAATGAGCAGTTCTTC.

This clonotype was recorded at least ten times. The chain combines TRBV20-1 with TRBJ2-7; D gene ambiguous. V was clipped by 2 bases and J by 1 base, with 12 bases between them. Germline CDR1 is DFQATT and CDR2 is SNEGSKA (reference sequence). The CDR3 length is 14 residues. For the CDR3, the DNA is TGCAGTGCTAGAAACCTAGTACGATCCTACGAGCAGTACTTC. Its protein is CSARNLVRSYEQYF.

This clonotype was counted at least ten times. V and J are TRBV7-9 and TRBJ2-3, with 7 positions matching TRBD2. The V segment lost 5 bases and the J segment 0 bases; nucleotides outside the gene matches: 8. Germline CDR1 reads SEHNR; CDR2 reads FQNEAQ (reference sequence). The CDR3 contains 16 residues. The chain's CDR3 is CASSRTSGTSTDTQYF. For the CDR3, the DNA is TGTGCCAGCAGCCGAACGAGCGGGACCAGCACAGATACGCAGTATTTT.

This clonotype is categorized as medium-sized. The V gene is TRBV5-1, the J gene TRBJ2-7; 11 bases line up with TRBD2. The CDR3 is 14 amino acids. V was pared by 4 bases and J by 4 bases, with 4 bases of the junction left unmatched. Germline V gives CDR1 SGHRS, CDR2 YFSETQ. The CDR3 nucleotides are TGCGCCAGCAGCATTAGCGGGAGGGGTTACGAGCAGTACTTC. Translating gives CASSISGRGYEQYF.

In this sample, this clonotype turned up many times. The V call is TRBV5-1, the J call TRBJ2-5, with a possible D match to TRBD1 (6 bases). V gave up 0 bases and J gave up 2 bases, with 8 bases separating them. The CDR3 has 14 residues. Germline V gene data show CDR1 as SGHRS and CDR2 as YFSETQ. The CDR3 nucleotides read TGCGCCAGCAGCTTGGACAGGGAACAAGAGACCCAGTACTTC. This codes for CASSLDREQETQYF.

Ten or more counts support this clonotype. The V gene is TRBV24-1, the J gene TRBJ2-3; D is perhaps TRBD1 (6 bases). Trimming left V 4 bases short and J 3 bases short, with 19 bases between. The germline CDR1 and CDR2 sequences are KGHDR and SFDVKD. The CDR3 is made up of 17 amino acids. For the CDR3, the DNA is TGTGCCACCAGTGACCTCAAGACAGGCATGGGGACAGATACGCAGTATTTT. Protein product: CATSDLKTGMGTDTQYF.

The gene calls are TRBV7-9 and TRBJ1-2; D perhaps matches TRBD1 (5 bases). The V end lost 1 base, the J end lost 2 bases, and 8 bases lay between the germline ends. This CDR3 region has 14 residues. The V gene's germline CDR1 is SEHNR and CDR2 FQNEAQ (reference sequence). The CDR3 nucleotides read TGTGCCAGCAGCTTAGAGACAGCGAACTATGGCTACACCTTC. Its protein is CASSLETANYGYTF.

This clonotype was counted at least ten times. This chain connects TRBV29-1 to TRBJ1-1; 8 bases agree with TRBD1. CDR3 length: 13 amino acids. V trimming: 7 bases; J trimming: 2 bases; junction bases outside the gene matches: 6. Germline lookup yields CDR1 SQVTM and CDR2 ANQGSEA. Here the CDR3 DNA reads TGCAGCGCCCGGACAGGGCTAAACACTGAAGCTTTCTTT. This encodes CSARTGLNTEAFF.

This clonotype was counted many times. This chain joins TRBV6-6 and TRBJ1-6; D possibly corresponds to TRBD1 (6 bases). Germline loops: CDR1 MNHNY, CDR2 SVGAGI (reference sequence). This CDR3 region has 16 residues. V was pared by 2 bases and J by 8 bases, with 16 bases between. CDR3 residues: CASSYGVGAWYSPLHF. The CDR3 coding sequence is TGTGCCAGCAGTTACGGTGTGGGGGCCTGGTATTCACCCCTCCACTTT.

Ten or more counts support this clonotype. The chain employs TRBV5-1 and TRBJ2-5, with 7 bases matching TRBD1. V was clipped by 0 bases and J by 2 bases; unmatched bases: 4. Per the germline V gene, CDR1 is SGHRS and CDR2 is YFSETQ. The CDR3 covers 15 residues. The CDR3 DNA is TGCGCCAGCAGCTTGGTGGGGACAGCTCAAGAGACCCAGTACTTC. Encoded protein: CASSLVGTAQETQYF.

This clonotype was counted many times. The gene calls are TRBV4-1 and TRBJ2-1; D possibly corresponds to TRBD1 (6 bases). V was clipped by 4 bases and J by 0 bases, with 13 bases between them. Germline assignment: CDR1 MGHRA and CDR2 YSYEKL. The CDR3 is made up of 16 amino acids. This CDR3 is CASSRSGTISYNEQFF. CDR3 nucleotide sequence: TGCGCCAGCAGCCGCTCCGGGACAATCTCCTACAATGAGCAGTTCTTC.

In its sample, this clonotype was seen many times. The chain links TRBV28 to TRBJ2-5; TRBD1 might be the D (6 bases). The germline V and J ends were trimmed by 2 bases and 1 base, with 11 bases remaining between them. The germline V gene has CDR1 MDHEN and CDR2 SYDVKM. The CDR3 contains 15 residues. CDR3 in DNA: TGTGCCAGCAGTTTAAGGGGGATACTCCAAGAGACCCAGTACTTC. Translated: CASSLRGILQETQYF.

This clonotype was recorded many times. V usage is TRBV5-1 and J usage is TRBJ2-7; D unclear. CDR1 is SGHRS and CDR2 is YFSETQ in the germline V gene. The CDR3 totals 15 residues. Trimming shortened V by 4 bases and J by 11 bases, and 25 bases separated the two germline ends. The CDR3 region is CASSPSGWEDIQEYF. The CDR3 DNA reads TGCGCCAGCAGCCCGTCAGGTTGGGAAGATATTCAGGAGTACTTC.

There are a few counts of this clonotype. A clone one base away is much larger, so this may be a read error. V usage is TRBV29-1 and J usage is TRBJ2-5; D possibly uses TRBD1 or TRBD2 (5 bases each). The J call may be mistaken, given a closer DNA end match to TRBJ2-1. CDR1 SQVTM and CDR2 ANQGSEA come from the germline V gene. CDR3 length equals 12 residues. Written as DNA, the CDR3 is TGCAGCGTCCACGCCGAAGGGGAGACCCAGTTCTTC. Translated: CSVHAEGETQFF.

This clonotype was found many times. The V call is TRBV12-3 or TRBV12-4, the J call TRBJ2-7; TRBD1 agrees at 9 bases. This CDR3 is built from 15 residues. Trimming took 4 bases from V and 1 from J; bases not matched to a gene: 5. This CDR3 reads CASSSRQGVSYEQYF. Written as DNA, the CDR3 is TGTGCCAGCAGTTCACGACAGGGGGTGTCCTACGAGCAGTACTTC.

The chain is built from TRBV11-3 and TRBJ2-6; 7 bases are shared with TRBD1. The CDR3 sequence is 15 residues long. From germline, CDR1 is SGHNT and CDR2 YENEEA. V was pared by 5 bases and J by 4 bases, with 5 bases of the junction left unmatched. The chain's CDR3 is CASSHGQAGANVLTF. Here the CDR3 DNA reads TGTGCCAGCAGCCATGGACAGGCGGGGGCCAACGTCCTGACTTTC.

This clonotype was observed many times. This chain connects TRBV9 to TRBJ1-5; D not certain. V lost 0 bases and J 4 bases, leaving 23 bases between the germline ends. The germline V gene has CDR1 SGDLS and CDR2 YYNGEE. The CDR3 loop spans 19 amino acids. The CDR3 DNA sequence: TGTGCCAGCAGCGTAGGGCCTCTTTGGCGTGGTCGGAGAAATCAGCCCCAGCATTTT. Translating it yields CASSVGPLWRGRRNQPQHF.

This clonotype was seen ten or more times. The rearrangement joins TRBV20-1 to TRBJ1-5; D is perhaps TRBD1 (5 bases). V lost 3 bases and J 4 bases, leaving 19 bases between the germline ends. CDR3 size: 16 residues. CDR1 and CDR2 (germline): DFQATT, SNEGSKA (reference sequence). This CDR3 is CSARPEGRGENQPQHF. DNA for the CDR3: TGCAGTGCTAGGCCCGAGGGAAGGGGAGAAAATCAGCCCCAGCATTTT.

This clonotype was observed many times. The V and J genes are TRBV5-1 and TRBJ2-2, with TRBD1 matching over 7 bases. The V gene end was trimmed by 4 bases and the J gene end by 0 bases; junction bases not matched to a gene: 6. CDR1 is SGHRS, CDR2 YFSETQ, per germline. The CDR3 loop spans 16 amino acids. The CDR3 DNA reads as TGCGCCAGCAGCGAGGACAGGACCTCGAACACCGGGGAGCTGTTTTTT. This sequence encodes CASSEDRTSNTGELFF. The variable domain in full, with the rest retrieved from reference TRBV5-1 and TRBJ2-2, is KAGVTQTPRYLIKTRGQQVTLSCSPISGHRSVSWYQQTPGQGLQFLFEYFSETQRNKGNFPGRFSGRQFSNSRSEMNVSTLELGDSALYLCASSEDRTSNTGELFFGEGSRLTVL.

At least ten counts were recorded for this clonotype. V and J are TRBV20-1 and TRBJ2-7; D gene unclear. Trimming removed 0 bases from V and 0 bases from J, with 24 bases in between. The CDR3 loop spans 19 amino acids. The germline gives CDR1 DFQATT, CDR2 SNEGSKA (reference sequence). The CDR3 sequence: CSARDLFPNSSDVSYEQYF. DNA for the CDR3: TGCAGTGCTAGAGATCTATTCCCCAACTCCTCCGACGTCTCCTACGAGCAGTACTTC.

This clonotype was counted many times. A junction boundary mismatches the germline segment, possibly from a read error. The chain combines TRBV18 with TRBJ2-7, with D unclear. The CDR3 totals 13 residues. The V gene's germline CDR1 is KGHSH and CDR2 LQKENI. CDR3 DNA sequence: TGTGCCAGCTCCCCACCGACCCTGTACGAGCAGTACTTC. Translating gives CASSPPTLYEQYF.

The rearrangement joins TRBV12-5 to TRBJ2-3, with 13 bases lining up with TRBD2. Germline-derived CDR1 and CDR2 are LGHNT and FRNRAP. The CDR3 totals 18 residues. V shed 7 bases, J shed 2 bases, and the junction held 12 bases outside the gene matches. The CDR3 region has the DNA TGTGCTAGTGTTCCGGGACTAGCGGGACTCGCAGACACAGATACGCAGTATTTT. Translation gives CASVPGLAGLADTDTQYF.

This clonotype has only one observation. Just one base apart from a much larger clone, this may be a read error. The rearrangement joins TRBV6-1 to TRBJ1-4; 8 bases match TRBD1. Germline values: CDR1 MNHNS, CDR2 SASEGT. The CDR3 extends over 14 amino acids. The CDR3 here is CTSSQGARAEKLFF. CDR3 in DNA: TGTACCAGCAGCCAGGGGGCGCGGGCTGAAAAACTGTTTTTT.